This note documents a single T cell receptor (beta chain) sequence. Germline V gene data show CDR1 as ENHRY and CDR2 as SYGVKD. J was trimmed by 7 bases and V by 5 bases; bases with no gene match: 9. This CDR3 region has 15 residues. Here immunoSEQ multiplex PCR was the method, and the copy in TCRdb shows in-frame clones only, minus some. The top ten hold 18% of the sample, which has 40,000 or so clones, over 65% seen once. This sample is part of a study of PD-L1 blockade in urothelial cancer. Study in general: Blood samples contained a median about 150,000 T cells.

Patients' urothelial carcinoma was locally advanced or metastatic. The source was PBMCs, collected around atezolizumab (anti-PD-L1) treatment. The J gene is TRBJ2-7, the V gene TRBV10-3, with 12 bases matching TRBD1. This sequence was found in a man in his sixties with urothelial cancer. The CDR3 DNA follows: TGTGCCATCAGTCTCCTGGGACAGGGGGCACGAGAGCAGTACTTC. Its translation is CAISLLGQGAREQYF.